The entry that follows covers one T cell receptor (beta chain) sequence. Its antigen remains unknown. Repertoires were generated with immunoSEQ multiplex PCR, while TCRdb's copy carries only in-frame clones and drops some. The sample yields under 150,000 clones, 80% to 90% seen once. The CDR3 sequence is 13 residues long. The germline gives CDR1 SGHVS, CDR2 FQNEAQ. Trimming pared 1 base from V and 3 bases from J, leaving 6 bases between. This record belongs to a study of T cell responses to AZD1222 COVID-19 vaccine. General study findings and limits: The donors showed a predominance of white British ancestry and of females, with possible underestimation of clonal diversity.

The chain links TRBV7-8 to TRBJ1-1; possibly TRBD1 for D (6 bases). The TCR comes from an adult in good health. The specimen comprised peripheral blood, sampled on day 0 of MenACWY control vaccination. The CDR3 DNA is TGTGCCAGCAGCTTAGACAGGGACACTGAAGCTTTCTTT. Its protein is CASSLDRDTEAFF.